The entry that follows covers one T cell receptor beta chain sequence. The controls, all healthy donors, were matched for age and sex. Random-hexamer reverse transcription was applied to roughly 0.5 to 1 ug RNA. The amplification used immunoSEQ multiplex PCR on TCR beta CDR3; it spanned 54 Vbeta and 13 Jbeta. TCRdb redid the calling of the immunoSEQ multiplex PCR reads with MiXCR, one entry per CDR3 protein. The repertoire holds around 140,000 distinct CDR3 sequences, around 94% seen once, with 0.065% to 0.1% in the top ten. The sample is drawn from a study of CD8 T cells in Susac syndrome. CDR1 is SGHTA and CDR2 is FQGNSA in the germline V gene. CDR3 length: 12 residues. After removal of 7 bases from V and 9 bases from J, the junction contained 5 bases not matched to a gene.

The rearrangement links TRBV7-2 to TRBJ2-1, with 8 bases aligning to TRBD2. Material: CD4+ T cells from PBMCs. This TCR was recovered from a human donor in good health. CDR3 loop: CASNHRGGEQFF. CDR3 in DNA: TGTGCCAGCAACCACCGGGGGGGTGAGCAGTTCTTC.